These T cell receptor beta chains were read from a single sample in a study of shared clonotypes between healthy human individuals. The protocol was immunoSEQ multiplex PCR, while the TCRdb copy is restricted to in-frame clones and leaves out a portion. This sample has approximately 650,000 clones, with just under 97% found just once. The sample comprised naive CD8+ T cells sorted from blood. These receptors were obtained from a woman between 25 and 40 years old in good health. Each CDR3 is given with its conserved first and last residue. Fields, in order: J gene, V gene, clone size, D gene, CDR3 DNA, CDR3 protein. The D gene is left open where the match is weak. Size is omitted from some rows. Given values are once, few, many or a class for expanded clones.

TRBJ2-1,TRBV13,.,.,TGTGCCAGCAGCCCCGCCGGGGGGCAATGGTACAATGAGCAGTTCTTC,CASSPAGGQWYNEQFF
TRBJ2-7,TRBV28,.,.,TGTGCCAGCAGCTCCCCTTTCCGGGGTGGCGAGCAGTACTTC,CASSSPFRGGEQYF
TRBJ2-5,TRBV5-4,.,.,TGTGCCTCAAAACCAGTCGAGCAAGAGACCCAGTACTTC,CASKPVEQETQYF
TRBJ2-7,TRBV27,.,.,TGTGCCAGCAGTTATGATGCAGGGGACTACGAGCAGTACTTC,CASSYDAGDYEQYF
TRBJ2-7,TRBV7-9,.,.,TGTGCCAGCAGCGAAAGACACGAGCAGTACTTC,CASSERHEQYF
TRBJ1-1,TRBV5-6,.,.,TGTGCCAGCTTGGACGGCCTGAACACTGAAGCTTTCTTT,CASLDGLNTEAFF
TRBJ2-2,TRBV27,.,.,TGTGCCACCCAGGGCGGGACGACGAACACCGGGGAGCTGTTTTTT,CATQGGTTNTGELFF
TRBJ2-1,TRBV7-8,.,.,TGTGCCAGCAGCTCCGTGCCGGCAGACAATGAGCAGTTCTTC,CASSSVPADNEQFF
TRBJ2-7,TRBV29-1,.,TRBD1,TGCAGCGTTGAAGATTGGGACAGGGGGCGATACGAGCAGTACTTC,CSVEDWDRGRYEQYF
TRBJ2-7,TRBV6-6,once,TRBD2,TGTGCCAGCAGTTCAGGACTAGCGGCATACGAGCAGTACTTC,CASSSGLAAYEQYF
TRBJ1-1,TRBV27,.,TRBD1,TGTGCCAGCAGCCCCACGGACAGGTTGATGGACACTGAAGCTTTCTTT,CASSPTDRLMDTEAFF